This T cell receptor beta chain emerged from a study of T-cell memory formation after mild COVID-19. The V end lost 6 bases, the J end lost 6 bases, and 8 bases lay between the germline ends. This CDR3 contains 11 residues. As concerns this clonotype: Antigen unknown.

MiXCR, run by TCRdb on the 5' RACE reads, gives a single entry per CDR3 protein. The sample records a few hundred thousand distinct CDR3 sequences, roughly a fifth being singletons. General study points: Day 37-peaking second-wave clones had unconfirmed SARS-CoV-2 specificity. Clones contracting across day 15 to 85 had a balanced CD4/CD8 profile; later expanding clones leaned CD4+.

Input material: PBMCs or a T cell subset sorted from them (not recorded which). The J gene is TRBJ1-1, the V gene TRBV12-3 or TRBV12-4; D is unclear. This TCR was sampled from an adult woman who had mild COVID-19 (a few samples of this study predate the infection). Cell type and time point are not known. The CDR3 here is CASSPLAEAFF. DNA of the CDR3: TGTGCCAGCAGCCCGTTGGCTGAAGCTTTCTTT.